Listed here are 2 T cell receptor beta chains from one sample, sequenced in a study of identical twins. MiXCR was run by TCRdb on the 5' RACE reads, yielding one entry per CDR3 protein. The sample yields roughly 1,500,000 distinct CDR3 sequences, under 35% seen once. Sequenced material: cord blood. The receptor source for this set is a newborn girl in good health.

This clonotype was seen only a few times. The chain links TRBV10-1 to TRBJ1-6; D remains ambiguous. The CDR3 is 15 amino acids. The V gene's germline CDR1 is WNHNN and CDR2 SYGVQD (reference sequence). V gave up 7 bases and J gave up 4 bases, with 14 bases separating them. The CDR3 sequence is CASTAGGSYNSPLHF. In nucleotides, the CDR3 is TGCGCCAGCACTGCAGGAGGCTCGTATAATTCACCCCTCCACTTT.

The chain links TRBV30 to TRBJ2-5; TRBD1 might be the D (5 bases). The germline V gene encodes CDR1 GTSNPN and CDR2 SVGIG (reference sequence). This CDR3 contains 13 residues. Between the trimmed V and J ends, which lost 2 bases and 7 bases, there was a span of 14 bases. The DNA for the CDR3 is TGTGCCTGGAGTCTGACAGCTTTGGGGACCCAGTACTTC. This codes for CAWSLTALGTQYF.